The T cell receptor (beta chain) described here comes from a study of regulatory T cells in long-lasting Graves disease. Arm-PCR with iRepertoire HTBI primers amplified the CDR3 regions for these TCR beta libraries. TCRdb re-derived calls from the multiplex PCR reads in MiXCR, one entry per CDR3 protein. The sample has around 250,000 distinct CDR3 sequences, 15% to 20% seen once. This clonotype was detected ten times or more. Time point defined: newly diagnosed GD, antithyroid drugs for less than 3 months. PBMCs were the source of the RNA used for TCR sequencing. From germline, CDR1 is SGHAT and CDR2 FQNNGV. V dropped 2 bases and J dropped 2; count of bases not matched to a gene: 0. The CDR3 length is 15 residues.

V usage is TRBV11-2 and J usage is TRBJ2-1; 10 nucleotides match TRBD2. The receptor's source is a female donor with Graves disease. This specimen consisted of peripheral blood mononuclear cells (PBMCs), obtained at new diagnosis, from a patient treated with antithyroid drugs. CDR3 in DNA: TGTGCCAGCAGCTTACTAGCGGGAGCCTACAATGAGCAGTTCTTC. Its protein is CASSLLAGAYNEQFF.